Listed here is a single T cell receptor beta chain. The antigen remains unidentified. Assay used: immunoSEQ multiplex PCR; TCRdb lists only in-frame clones, some missing. The sample includes a few hundred thousand clones, about 88% of them seen just once. The record originates from a study of Ad26.COV2.S vaccination and SARS-CoV-2 variants. Overall study context: Donor got 5x10^10 or 1x10^11 viral particles of Ad26.COV2.S. Notes on the study in general: Marked by substantial breadth, spike-specific CD8+ and CD4+ T cell responses were reportedly seen after vaccination.

The sample's treatment: some 19 received Ad26.COV2.S at low or high dose, single or two shots; about five received placebo; per-sample allocation not given. Sample collection was performed on day 63 after the first vaccine or placebo injection. Boston supplied an adult donor aged 18-55 years. The CDR3 runs 13 residues. CDR1 and CDR2 from the germline V gene are SEHNR and FQNEAQ (reference sequence). With 5 bases removed from V and 5 bases from J, the gap between germline ends came to 9 bases. The chain carries TRBV7-9 and TRBJ1-4; no reliable D call. The sample was peripheral blood, taken in a trial of Ad26.COV2.S vaccine versus placebo. The receptor was isolated from a person between 18 and 59 years old who received the Ad26.COV2.S COVID-19 vaccine or a placebo. CDR3 DNA sequence: TGTGCCAGCAGCCTTTCTGCAAATGAAAAACTGTTTTTT. Protein sequence: CASSLSANEKLFF. The variable domain in full, with the rest retrieved from reference TRBV7-9 and TRBJ1-4, is DTGVSQNPRHKITKRGQNVTFRCDPISEHNRLYWYRQTLGQGPEFLTYFQNEAQLEKSRLLSDRFSAERPKGSFSTLEIQRTEQGDSAMYLCASSLSANEKLFFGSGTQLSVL.